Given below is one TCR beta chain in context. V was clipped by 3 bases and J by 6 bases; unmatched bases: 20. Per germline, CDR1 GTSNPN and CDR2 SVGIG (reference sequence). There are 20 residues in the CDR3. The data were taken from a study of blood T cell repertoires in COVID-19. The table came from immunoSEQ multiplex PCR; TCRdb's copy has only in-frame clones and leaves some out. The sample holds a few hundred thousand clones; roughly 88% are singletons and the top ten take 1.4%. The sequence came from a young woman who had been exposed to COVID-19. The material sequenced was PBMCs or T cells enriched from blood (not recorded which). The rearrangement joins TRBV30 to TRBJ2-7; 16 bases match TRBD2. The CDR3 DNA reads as TGTGCCTGGAGAGACACCGGGACTAGCGGGAGGGCCTGGGCGGATTTCGAGCAGTACTTC. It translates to CAWRDTGTSGRAWADFEQYF.